These T cell receptor beta chains were read from a single sample in a study of glioma-infiltrating T cells after dendritic cell vaccination. The data were produced by immunoSEQ multiplex PCR, yet TCRdb's version contains in-frame clones alone and is incomplete. Here the sample spans around 62,000 clones, approximately 78% being singletons. Sequencing used blood, obtained before dendritic cell vaccination. These TCRs come from a human donor with glioblastoma. Each CDR3 is given with its conserved first and last residue. D genes are given only for firm matches. Clone size is given for some rows only: seen once, a few or many times, or a class if the clone is expanded.

NA,TRBD1,TRBJ1-2,TRBV5-1,TGCGCCAGCAGCTTGGAGGGGACAGACTATGGCTACACCTTC,CASSLEGTDYGYTF
NA,TRBD1,TRBJ1-2,TRBV4-1,TGCGCCAGCAGCCAAGGAGCTATAGCGGCAGGGGGAGGCTACACCTTC,CASSQGAIAAGGGYTF
NA,NA,TRBJ1-1,TRBV7-9,TGTGCCAGCAGCGAGACAGTGAACACTGAAGCTTTCTTT,CASSETVNTEAFF
once,TRBD2,TRBJ2-7,TRBV18,TGTGCCAGCTCATCGAAAACCACTAGCGGGGGGGCTAATGAGCAGTACTTC,CASSSKTTSGGANEQYF
NA,NA,TRBJ1-4,TRBV25-1,TGTGCCAGCACGACAGGTAATGAAAAACTGTTTTTT,CASTTGNEKLFF
NA,NA,TRBJ2-2,TRBV4-1,TGCGCCAGCAGCCGAGGCAGTGGGGGGTCAACCGGGGAGCTGTTTTTT,CASSRGSGGSTGELFF
NA,NA,TRBJ2-5,TRBV5-4,TGTGCCAGCAGCTTTTCGGGGGGCGGGGAGACCCAGTACTTC,CASSFSGGGETQYF
NA,TRBD2,TRBJ2-5,TRBV11-2,TGTGCCAGCAGCTTATTGCGGGGGGGCGTGGAGACCCAGTACTTC,CASSLLRGGVETQYF
NA,TRBD2,TRBJ2-7,TRBV28,TGTGCCAGCTCCTTCCCCGGGCTAGCGGGGTACTACGAGCAGTACTTC,CASSFPGLAGYYEQYF
NA,TRBD2,TRBJ2-7,TRBV27,TGTGCCAGCAGTTTATTGGGGGGGGTCAACGAGCAGTACTTC,CASSLLGGVNEQYF
NA,NA,TRBJ2-3,TRBV21-1,TGTGCCAGCAGCCCGCTGATTATAACAGGGCTAAGGGCAGATACGCAGTATTTT,CASSPLIITGLRADTQYF
NA,TRBD1,TRBJ1-1,TRBV5-1,TGCGCCAGCAGCCCTCTCGGACAGGGGTCGGTCAAAGCTTTCTTT,CASSPLGQGSVKAFF
NA,NA,TRBJ1-4,TRBV2,TGTGCCGGAGGAGGAGGAGCTAATGAAAAACTGTTTTTT,CAGGGGANEKLFF
NA,NA,TRBJ2-7,TRBV5-1,TGCGCCAGCAGCTTGAGCTCCCCCTACGAGCAGTACTTC,CASSLSSPYEQYF
NA,NA,TRBJ2-7,TRBV28,TGTGCCAGCAGTTTAGGACGGGACTACGAGCAGTACTTC,CASSLGRDYEQYF
NA,TRBD1,TRBJ2-5,TRBV7-9,TGTGCCAGCAGCGTGACAGGGGCCAAAGAGACCCAGTACTTC,CASSVTGAKETQYF
NA,TRBD1,TRBJ2-5,TRBV7-9,TGTGCCAGCAGCTTGGGACAGAACCAAGAGACCCAGTACTTC,CASSLGQNQETQYF
NA,NA,TRBJ2-3,TRBV5-1,TGCGCCAGCAGCTTGATATCAGATACGCAGTATTTT,CASSLISDTQYF
NA,TRBD1,TRBJ2-7,TRBV19,TGTGCCAGTAGTCTCCGGGACAGACCCCTCGGGCAGTACTTC,CASSLRDRPLGQYF
NA,NA,TRBJ2-2,TRBV7-9,TGTGCCAGCAGCGAGCTACAGGGTTTTAACGGGGAGCTGTTTTTT,CASSELQGFNGELFF
NA,NA,TRBJ1-3,TRBV30,TGTGCCGTTGGCTGGGGGCCATCTGGAAACACCATATATTTT,CAVGWGPSGNTIYF
few,TRBD2,TRBJ2-1,TRBV9,TGTGCCAGCAGCCGCAGCGGGGGGCCTTACAATGAGCAGTTCTTC,CASSRSGGPYNEQFF
NA,TRBD2,TRBJ2-5,TRBV5-4,TGTGCCAGCAGCTTGATGGGCGGGGGAGAGATTAAGACCCAGTACTTC,CASSLMGGGEIKTQYF
once,TRBD2,TRBJ2-1,TRBV11-2,TGTGCCAGCAGCCCAATAGCGGGGAAAGGCTACAATGAGCAGTTCTTC,CASSPIAGKGYNEQFF
NA,TRBD2,TRBJ2-7,TRBV5-1,TGCGCCAGCAGCTTGGCGGGGGGGCTTTACGAGCAGTACTTC,CASSLAGGLYEQYF
NA,TRBD2,TRBJ2-7,TRBV5-4,TGTGCCAGCAGCTCTCTCCGGGGGGGCCGCTACGAGCAGTACTTC,CASSSLRGGRYEQYF
NA,NA,TRBJ1-1,TRBV4-1,TGCGCCAGCAGCCATCCTCCGGCGGGGGGCACTGAAGCTTTCTTT,CASSHPPAGGTEAFF
NA,TRBD1,TRBJ2-7,TRBV7-2,TGTGCCAGCAGCTTAGCCGGGACAGGGTCTTACGAGCAGTACTTC,CASSLAGTGSYEQYF
NA,TRBD2,TRBJ2-7,TRBV7-2,TGTGCCAGCAGCTTAGAGGCGGGGGGATACGAGCAGTACTTC,CASSLEAGGYEQYF
NA,TRBD2,TRBJ2-5,TRBV6-6,TGTGCCAGCAGTGCGGGGGGGTACGAGACCCAGTACTTC,CASSAGGYETQYF
NA,NA,TRBJ2-1,TRBV5-1,TGCGCCAGCAGCTTGGTGGGGGGAACCGCTTACAATGAGCAGTTCTTC,CASSLVGGTAYNEQFF
NA,TRBD1,TRBJ2-7,TRBV2,TGTGCCAGCAGTGAAAACAGGGGGAACGAGCAGTACTTC,CASSENRGNEQYF
NA,NA,TRBJ2-5,TRBV7-8,TGTGCCAGCAGCTTAAGCTCTCAAGAGACCCAGTACTTC,CASSLSSQETQYF
NA,NA,TRBJ1-1,TRBV15,TGTGCCACCATGTACGGGACTGAAGCTTTCTTT,CATMYGTEAFF
NA,NA,TRBJ2-1,TRBV5-1,TGCGCCAGCAGCTTGGTTCTTCAGAACAATGAGCAGTTCTTC,CASSLVLQNNEQFF
few,TRBD1,TRBJ1-3,TRBV10-1,TGCGCCAGCAGCGCGGGACAGGGAAACACCATATATTTT,CASSAGQGNTIYF
NA,NA,TRBJ1-1,TRBV2,TGTGCCAGCAGTGAAGAGGGGCGGCGGGGCACTGAAGCTTTCTTT,CASSEEGRRGTEAFF
NA,NA,TRBJ1-1,TRBV5-5,TGTGCCAGCAGCCCCTTCCGAGGGAACACTGAAGCTTTCTTT,CASSPFRGNTEAFF
NA,NA,TRBJ2-7,TRBV4-2,TGTGCCAGCAGCCACGGGGTGGAGGACGAGCAGTACTTC,CASSHGVEDEQYF
NA,NA,TRBJ1-3,TRBV11-2,TGTGCCAGCAGCTTTTTTCCCCCGTTTGACAGGAAGCGAGGAAACACCATATATTTT,CASSFFPPFDRKRGNTIYF
NA,TRBD1,TRBJ1-5,TRBV19,TGTGCCAGTAGTTCAGACAGGGGTAACAATCAGCCCCAGCATTTT,CASSSDRGNNQPQHF
NA,NA,TRBJ1-5,TRBV5-6,TGTGCCAGCAGCAGCGGGAAGGGTCACCTAACCTATCAGCCCCAGCATTTT,CASSSGKGHLTYQPQHF
NA,NA,TRBJ1-1,TRBV21-1,TGTGCCTCCCCAAGGCGGGAAAACCGCACTGAAGCTTTCTTT,CASPRRENRTEAFF
once,TRBD1,TRBJ1-6,TRBV2,TGTGCCAGCAACTTAAGAGGGACAGCTAATTCACCCCTCCACTTT,CASNLRGTANSPLHF
few,NA,TRBJ1-1,TRBV15,TGTGCCACCGGTGGACAGACGAACACTGAAGCTTTCTTT,CATGGQTNTEAFF
NA,NA,TRBJ1-3,TRBV28,TGTGCCACCACAAGGGGAGGGGCCCTACTATCTGGAAACACCATATATTTT,CATTRGGALLSGNTIYF
NA,TRBD2,TRBJ2-7,TRBV7-2,TGTGCCAGCAGCCTACAGGCGGGGGATCCTGGCGACGAGCAGTACTTC,CASSLQAGDPGDEQYF
NA,TRBD1,TRBJ2-7,TRBV19,TGTGCCAGTAGTGGACAGACAGGGAACGAGCAGTACTTC,CASSGQTGNEQYF
NA,TRBD1,TRBJ2-6,TRBV13,TGTGCCAGCAGCTTAGACAGGGGTGCTGGGGCCAACGTCCTGACTTTC,CASSLDRGAGANVLTF
NA,TRBD1,TRBJ2-1,TRBV5-4,TGTGCCAGCCTCAATAAACCGGGACAGTTTAATGAGCAGTTCTTC,CASLNKPGQFNEQFF
NA,TRBD1,TRBJ1-5,TRBV7-2,TGTGCCAGCAGCTCATGGGACAGGGGACTTCAGCCCCAGCATTTT,CASSSWDRGLQPQHF
NA,TRBD2,TRBJ2-2,TRBV19,TGTGCCAGTAGTATTAGTAGACACCGGGAGGACACCGGGGAGCTGTTTTTT,CASSISRHREDTGELFF
NA,TRBD1,TRBJ2-5,TRBV9,TGTGCCAGCAGCGTTCAGACAGGGAAAGGAGAGACCCAGTACTTC,CASSVQTGKGETQYF
few,NA,TRBJ1-2,TRBV6-1,TGTGCCACCTACAGTCGGGGTCTGTATGGCTACACCTTC,CATYSRGLYGYTF
NA,NA,TRBJ2-1,TRBV27,TGTGCCAGCAGTTTACGCGCGGGGTACAATGAGCAGTTCTTC,CASSLRAGYNEQFF
NA,TRBD1,TRBJ1-4,TRBV9,TGTGCCAGCAGCACTCGGACAGGGGAGGGAGAAAAACTGTTTTTT,CASSTRTGEGEKLFF
NA,TRBD2,TRBJ2-1,TRBV10-3,TGTGCCATCAGTGAGTCTCTAGCGGGGGGTTACTACAATGAGCAGTTCTTC,CAISESLAGGYYNEQFF
NA,NA,TRBJ2-3,TRBV30,TGTGCCTGGAGCGTCGGGGGAAACACAGATACGCAGTATTTT,CAWSVGGNTDTQYF
NA,NA,TRBJ1-1,TRBV29-1,TGCAGCGTGGGGGGAGGGGGAGGTCGGGCTTTCTTT,CSVGGGGGRAFF
NA,NA,TRBJ2-1,TRBV15,TGTGCCACCAGCAGAGAGGCGGGGACCTACAATGAGCAGTTCTTC,CATSREAGTYNEQFF